This T cell receptor beta chain was captured in a study of blood T cells in healthy people across ages (dated by TCRdb to the mid-2010s). With respect to the entire study: In model experiments, template switching captured about one uniquely barcoded TCR beta cDNA molecule for every two T cells. To track age-related changes in TCR beta repertoire diversity, the study relied on deep sequencing normalized with unique cDNA molecular identifiers. The donors were split into four age groups: young (average approximately 16 years), middle-aged (roughly 39), aged (approximately 59) and long-lived (approximately 89). To avoid experimental bias, donors of different ages were spread randomly across the sequencing lanes. Using the same blood draw, the study looked at two additional independent replicas of 1 million unique cDNA reads for two donors, one aged 18 to 30 and the other aged 80 or older.

The library relied on 5' RACE. A second roughly 7 to 11 cycle PCR used a sample-barcoded 5' primer and a J-beta primer mix. A unique molecular identifier was introduced onto each TCR beta cDNA molecule by a template-switch 5' adaptor carrying 12 random nucleotides. Each sample yielded at least 2.5 million CDR3-containing paired-end reads. First-strand cDNA synthesis was performed from all RNA using the Mint cDNA synthesis kit, with priming by a TRBC-specific oligonucleotide. Following uracil-DNA glycosylase treatment, a first 18-cycle PCR with universal primers M1SS and BC2_uni_R was performed on all cDNA. The source study handled its data this way. For normalization, 1 million high-quality reads, each with a distinct molecular identifier, were randomly selected from each sample. Reads sharing molecular identifiers were discarded rather than binned into consensus sequences. MiTCR, set to a Q25 quality threshold and the strictest error-elimination algorithm, was used for CDR3 identification, clonotype clustering and error correction. A nonparametric unseen species model with Euler transformation was used to estimate a lower bound on total TCR beta diversity. TCRdb applied fastp at Q25 and MiXCR to the public reads, then kept only in-frame beta chains. Entries are consolidated by CDR3 protein sequence, retaining the most common genes and DNA. It is TCRdb's table, rather than the study itself, that gives the V and J calls and clone size. This sample has 1.5 million to 2 million distinct CDR3 sequences in its table, and approximately 39% of those were observed once. 20% to 25% of the sample rests with the top ten.

Comment on this clonotype: Its antigen is not yet known. Base qualities are missing; no much larger clone stands one base away.

From the cysteine up to the phenylalanine, the CDR3 has a length of 17 residues. Here the CDR3 DNA is all that survives: 51 bases in frame from base 1. CDR1 SEHNR and CDR2 FQNEAQ are derived from the germline V gene (reference sequence). V is cut by 1 base and J by 0 bases, and the space between the germline ends is 10 bases. Donors were roughly 40 systemically healthy Caucasian individuals from Russia aged roughly 6 to 90 years. Ten milliliters of peripheral blood were drawn from each donor into EDTA-treated Vacutainer tubes. Ficoll-Paque density-gradient centrifugation was used to isolate PBMCs, with at least 6.5 million per sample. Total RNA, at least 6 micrograms per sample, was extracted from PBMCs with Trizol reagent. For every donor, an aliquot of PBMCs went through flow cytometry to measure the percentages of naive CD45RAhigh/CD27high T cells. Results and caveats for the whole study, not just this receptor: Compared with the aged group, the long-lived group had more naive CD4+ T cells, fewer expanded clones and increased TCR diversity, a pattern suggesting age selection. Donor CMV infection status was unknown, potentially confounding age-related changes in expanded clonotypes. Estimates of total diversity based on one million sequenced T cells were considered lower bounds and underestimates. Because profiling used bulk unsorted PBMCs, naive and antigen-experienced compartments could not be compared conclusively. Observed TCR beta diversity correlated strongly with the percentage of naive T cells measured by flow cytometry. As age increased, observed TCR beta diversity per million T cells dropped in a roughly linear way, and a significant reduction was already evident by age 40.

In this chain, TRBV7-9 is recombined with TRBJ2-6; the D gene cannot be resolved reliably. This receptor was identified in a human donor in good health. Material: blood. CDR3 reads: CASSLGIRISGANVLTF. The DNA reads TGTGCCAGCAGCTTAGGAATACGGATCTCTGGGGCCAACGTCCTGACTTTC.